Listed below are T cell receptor beta chains from one sample, sequenced in a study of PD-1 blockade in classical Hodgkin lymphoma. The protocol was immunoSEQ multiplex PCR, while the TCRdb copy is restricted to in-frame clones and leaves out a portion. Found here are about 47,000 clones, more than 75% of them singletons; the top ten hold nearly 5%. The sequencing sample was made of peripheral blood mononuclear cells (PBMCs). The source is a human donor with classical Hodgkin lymphoma. CDR3s include the opening cysteine and the closing phenylalanine or tryptophan.

CDR3aa	v_gene	j_gene
CASSLGWEGRKTQYF	TRBV7-2	TRBJ2-5
CASSFSGANTGELFF	TRBV7-2	TRBJ2-2
CASHAGLRGDYGYTF	TRBV4-1	TRBJ1-2
CASRINLRETQYF	TRBV5-1	TRBJ2-5
CASRGAGGPYEQYF	TRBV28	TRBJ2-7
CASSSTGGRVLYGANVLTF	TRBV28	TRBJ2-6
CASSLAGPNYGYTF	TRBV7-2	TRBJ1-2
CASSPGSSSYEQYF	TRBV18	TRBJ2-7
CASSLGQGWADTQYF	TRBV5-5	TRBJ2-3
CASSLGWVQETQYF	TRBV5-1	TRBJ2-5
CATSRSYRGLTGNTIYF	TRBV15	TRBJ1-3
CASSLAGRSGELFF	TRBV5-1	TRBJ2-2
CASSGLNDRNQPQHF	TRBV19	TRBJ1-5
CASSLGGGIGQPQHF	TRBV5-1	TRBJ1-5
CASSPPGTGRGKAFF	TRBV6-6	TRBJ1-1
CASSLGPSAANTGELFF	TRBV7-7	TRBJ2-2
CASLRDSEDEQFF	TRBV6-1	TRBJ2-1
CASSEEGGQPQHF	TRBV28	TRBJ1-5
CASSLGLWSTQYF	TRBV28	TRBJ2-5
CASSSYSAQETQYF	TRBV11-3	TRBJ2-5
CASRPNTANTEAFF	TRBV6-1	TRBJ1-1
CAISAPRNTEAFF	TRBV10-3	TRBJ1-1
CASSSRDRGGTEAFF	TRBV28	TRBJ1-1
CASSPRTEAREAFF	TRBV28	TRBJ1-1
CASSVPRQLEAFF	TRBV28	TRBJ1-1
CASTPRPENTGELFF	TRBV27	TRBJ2-2
CASSRLAGGAGELFF	TRBV27	TRBJ2-2
CASSGQGKVPFF	TRBV6-5	TRBJ2-1
CASSFGGARPAFF	TRBV5-8	TRBJ1-1
CASILSVREGYGYTF	TRBV5-6	TRBJ1-2
CANPTGQGYSNYGYTF	TRBV21-1	TRBJ1-2
CASSVGDYNEQFF	TRBV9	TRBJ2-1
CASMDRAGNTIYF	TRBV25-1	TRBJ1-3
CASSLGQGGNQPQHF	TRBV18	TRBJ1-5
CASSPSQGNQPQHF	TRBV9	TRBJ1-5
CASSPPGLQGYNEQFF	TRBV9	TRBJ2-1
CASSLVQGKSSPLHF	TRBV7-9	TRBJ1-6
CASSLDSGTYNEQFF	TRBV7-3	TRBJ2-1
CSVLSGYEQYF	TRBV29-1	TRBJ2-7
CASAASPGEAFF	TRBV6-5	TRBJ1-1
CASGLYNEQFF	TRBV19	TRBJ2-1
CASTPWGGTDTQYF	TRBV9	TRBJ2-3
CASLSRPKNQPQHF	TRBV28	TRBJ1-5
CASSPTHGTDTQYF	TRBV28	TRBJ2-3
CASSPQGGYTGELFF	TRBV19	TRBJ2-2
CAISARDRDNEQFF	TRBV10-3	TRBJ2-1
CASSADTSSTDTQYF	TRBV9	TRBJ2-3
CASSELADTGELFF	TRBV25-1	TRBJ2-2
CASTQGDTQYF	TRBV28	TRBJ2-3
CASSEGQFPQETQYF	TRBV6-1	TRBJ2-5
CASRKVGGSYEQYF	TRBV28	TRBJ2-7
CASAEGGTSINEQFF	TRBV5-1	TRBJ2-1